This TCR beta chain originates from a study of cytomegalovirus exposure and HLA in healthy donors. Findings and caveats of the study: Reports state that TCR beta sequences accurately predicted most subjects' HLA-A and HLA-B alleles. Most likely, a cluster of highly shared sequence variants arose as a sequencing artifact.

In the PCR, 60 Vbeta and 13 Jbeta primers were used. Generated by immunoSEQ multiplex PCR, the TCRdb table keeps only in-frame clones and is missing some. The table lists some 77,000 clones, 70% to 85% of them singletons. CDR1 SGHAT and CDR2 FQNNGV come from the germline V gene. CDR3 length: 16 residues. Trimming removed 6 bases from V and 6 bases from J; junction bases left unmatched: 12. A few counts support this clone. Its antigen is as yet unknown. This receptor was identified in a woman aged 40 to 50 in good health and CMV-seronegative. This chain links TRBV11-2 with TRBJ2-1; TRBD2 matches at 9 bases. Sequences were obtained from PBMCs. CDR3 residues: CASRLVGRGGANEQFF. CDR3 coding DNA: TGTGCCAGCAGACTAGTCGGTCGCGGGGGGGCCAATGAGCAGTTCTTC.